The 4 T cell receptor beta chains below all came from one sample that was sequenced in a study of CD8 T cells in Susac syndrome. RNA, at about 0.45 to 1 ug, was reverse transcribed with random hexamers. In TCRdb, the immunoSEQ multiplex PCR reads were re-called with MiXCR into one record per CDR3 protein. The sample includes some 190,000 distinct CDR3 sequences, approximately 94% of them seen just once. Sample: CD4+ T cells from PBMCs. These receptors originate from a human donor with multiple sclerosis.

The chain links TRBV20-1 to TRBJ1-2; 9 bases line up with TRBD1. CDR1 is DFQATT and CDR2 is SNEGSKA in the germline V gene (reference sequence). V trimming: 6 bases; J trimming: 2 bases; junction bases outside the gene matches: 4. The CDR3 has 13 residues. The CDR3 DNA reads as TGCAGTGCCGGGACAGGGCGGAACTATGGCTACACCTTC. Translating it yields CSAGTGRNYGYTF.

The chain employs TRBV25-1 and TRBJ1-5; D unclear. Between the trimmed V and J ends, which lost 0 bases and 2 bases, there was a span of 2 bases. The germline V gene has CDR1 MGHDK and CDR2 SYGVNS. There are 13 residues in the CDR3. The CDR3 spells CASSEYGNQPQHF. The DNA of the CDR3 is TGTGCCAGCAGTGAATATGGCAATCAGCCCCAGCATTTT.

This sequence joins TRBV7-9 and TRBJ2-1; TRBD2 aligns across 8 bases. The J segment lost 5 bases and the V segment lost 7 bases, leaving 7 bases of the junction unmatched. The V gene's germline CDR1 is SEHNR and CDR2 FQNEAQ (reference sequence). The length of the CDR3 is 14 residues. CDR3 nucleotides: TGTGCCAGCACCCCGGGACTAGTAAACAATGAGCAGTTCTTC. Amino acids: CASTPGLVNNEQFF.

The V call is TRBV3-1, the J call TRBJ1-1; tentative D call: TRBD1 (6 bases). The CDR3 loop spans 17 amino acids. CDR1 and CDR2 from the germline V gene are LGHDT and YNNKEL (reference sequence). Deletions cut 1 base from V and 1 base from J, with 16 bases between. DNA of the CDR3: TGTGCCAGCAGCCAAGCGTACGGGGGGCGGGGGAACACTGAAGCTTTCTTT. Translating it yields CASSQAYGGRGNTEAFF. Filled out from reference TRBV3-1 and TRBJ1-1, the complete variable domain reads DTAVSQTPKYLVTQMGNDKSIKCEQNLGHDTMYWYKQDSKKFLKIMFSYNNKELIINETVPNRFSPKSPDKAHLNLHINSLELGDSAVYFCASSQAYGGRGNTEAFFGQGTRLTVV.